Each of the 27 T cell receptor beta chains below was sequenced from the same sample in a study of shared clonotypes between healthy human individuals. Clones were sequenced by immunoSEQ multiplex PCR, and TCRdb holds only the in-frame ones, with some missing. The sample yields hundreds of thousands of clones, over 90% seen once. In the naive CD8 group, cells lacked CD45RO and were positively selected for CCR7, so terminally differentiated effector memory CD45RA+ cells were left out. Sequencing was carried out using naive CD8+ T cells sorted from blood. The receptors were gathered from a man in his thirties or forties in good health.

V usage is TRBV7-9 and J usage is TRBJ1-1; the D gene is possibly TRBD1 (5 bases). CDR1 is SEHNR, CDR2 FQNEAQ, per germline (reference sequence). The length of the CDR3 is 15 residues. Trimming stripped 5 bases from V and 3 bases from J, with 16 bases between. The CDR3 sequence is CASSGTGREDTEAFF. The DNA for the CDR3 is TGTGCCAGCAGCGGGACGGGGCGAGAGGACACTGAAGCTTTCTTT. Full variable domain (outside the CDR3, taken from reference TRBV7-9 and TRBJ1-1): DTGVSQNPRHKITKRGQNVTFRCDPISEHNRLYWYRQTLGQGPEFLTYFQNEAQLEKSRLLSDRFSAERPKGSFSTLEIQRTEQGDSAMYLCASSGTGREDTEAFFGQGTRLTVV.

The chain employs TRBV4-1 and TRBJ2-1; tentative D call: TRBD2 (6 bases). V gave up 4 bases and J gave up 7 bases, with 17 bases separating them. From germline, CDR1 is MGHRA and CDR2 YSYEKL. The CDR3 consists of 15 residues. The CDR3 coding sequence is TGCGCCAGCAGCCCAATAGCGGTTCCTGGAAATGAGCAGTTCTTC. Its protein product is CASSPIAVPGNEQFF.

The chain carries TRBV9 and TRBJ1-2; D is possibly TRBD1 (5 bases). Trimming pared 0 bases from V and 5 bases from J, leaving 14 bases between. The CDR3 length is 15 residues. Germline lookup yields CDR1 SGDLS and CDR2 YYNGEE. The CDR3 DNA reads as TGTGCCAGCAGCGTAGGGTGGGGGAGTGGGTATGGCTACACCTTC. Encoded protein: CASSVGWGSGYGYTF.

The CDR3 nucleotides read TGTGCCAGCAGCCATAATCAGGGGACTAGCGGGAGGGGATTCTCCTACAATGAGCAGTTCTTC. This encodes CASSHNQGTSGRGFSYNEQFF. The chain is built from TRBV9 and TRBJ2-1; TRBD2 agrees at 16 bases. The trim removed 4 bases at V and 0 bases at J, leaving 13 bases unmatched. Germline V gene lookup returns CDR1 SGDLS and CDR2 YYNGEE. The CDR3 sequence is 21 residues long.

CDR3 in DNA: TGTGCCAGCAGCTTCCGGACGGGACAGTACTATGGCTACACCTTC. Protein: CASSFRTGQYYGYTF. The V and J genes are TRBV5-5 and TRBJ1-2; the match to TRBD1 covers 7 bases. V shed 2 bases, J shed 3 bases, and the junction held 7 bases outside the gene matches. The CDR3 extends over 15 amino acids. Germline loops: CDR1 SGHKS, CDR2 YYEKEE (reference sequence). Looking up the rest from reference TRBV5-5 and TRBJ1-2 gives the full variable domain: DAGVTQSPTHLIKTRGQQVTLRCSPISGHKSVSWYQQVLGQGPQFIFQYYEKEERGRGNFPDRFSARQFPNYSSELNVNALLLGDSALYLCASSFRTGQYYGYTFGSGTRLTVV.

This chain joins TRBV10-1 and TRBJ2-7, with D perhaps assigned TRBD1 or TRBD2 (5 bases each). The CDR3 loop spans 16 amino acids. CDR1 is WNHNN, CDR2 SYGVQD, per germline (reference sequence). V gave up 1 base and J gave up 0 bases, with 13 bases separating them. DNA for the CDR3: TGCGCCAGCAGTGAGTTTGGGGGAATGTACTCCTACGAGCAGTACTTC. As protein: CASSEFGGMYSYEQYF.

This clone has only one observation. This chain uses TRBV5-1 with TRBJ2-3; D gene uncertain. V lost 6 bases and J lost 4, with 18 bases in between. Germline CDR1 is SGHRS and CDR2 is YFSETQ. The CDR3 has 15 amino acids. The CDR3 region has the DNA TGCGCCAGCATTTCGCACCCCTCAAATCCAGATACGCAGTATTTT. Translation gives CASISHPSNPDTQYF.

The V and J genes are TRBV10-3 and TRBJ2-1, with D perhaps matching TRBD2 (6 bases). The CDR3 sequence is 13 residues long. Per the germline V gene, CDR1 is ENHRY and CDR2 is SYGVKD. Trimming left V 10 bases short and J 0 bases short, with 10 bases between. CDR3 sequence: CATLGGSYNEQFF. The CDR3 nucleotides are TGTGCCACGCTGGGAGGCTCCTACAATGAGCAGTTCTTC.

The CDR3 DNA reads TGTGCCAGCAGTCTCTGGGGATTGAGTCAGCCCCAGCATTTT. Protein: CASSLWGLSQPQHF. This rearrangement joins TRBV28 to TRBJ1-5; the D is unclear. CDR3 size: 14 residues. The germline CDR1 and CDR2 sequences are MDHEN and SYDVKM. Deletions cut 5 bases from V and 6 bases from J, with 14 bases between. Combining the CDR3 with reference TRBV28 and TRBJ1-5 gives the whole variable domain DVKVTQSSRYLVKRTGEKVFLECVQDMDHENMFWYRQDPGLGLRLIYFSYDVKMKEKGDIPEGYSVSREKKERFSLILESASTNQTSMYLCASSLWGLSQPQHFGDGTRLSIL.

The chain joins TRBV9 to TRBJ1-3, with TRBD1 matching 7 bases. The CDR3 totals 15 residues. Germline CDR1 reads SGDLS; CDR2 reads YYNGEE. Trimming removed 6 bases from V and 0 bases from J; junction bases left unmatched: 6. The CDR3 protein is CASKGDSSSGNTIYF. In DNA form, the CDR3 reads TGTGCCAGCAAGGGGGACAGCAGCTCTGGAAACACCATATATTTT. Based on the CDR3 plus reference TRBV9 and TRBJ1-3, the full variable domain is DSGVTQTPKHLITATGQRVTLRCSPRSGDLSVYWYQQSLDQGLQFLIQYYNGEERAKGNILERFSAQQFPDLHSELNLSSLELGDSALYFCASKGDSSSGNTIYFGEGSWLTVV.

V usage is TRBV7-2 and J usage is TRBJ2-7; perhaps TRBD2 as D (6 bases). Trimming took 5 bases from V and 3 from J, leaving 11 bases between them. Germline CDR1 is SGHTA and CDR2 is FQGNSA. The CDR3 contains 13 residues. CDR3 protein: CASSPGSFYEQYF. The CDR3 DNA follows: TGTGCCAGCAGCCCCGGGAGTTTCTACGAGCAGTACTTC. The complete variable domain, with remaining parts taken from reference TRBV7-2 and TRBJ2-7, reads GAGVSQSPSNKVTEKGKDVELRCDPISGHTALYWYRQSLGQGLEFLIYFQGNSAPDKSGLPSDRFSAERTGGSVSTLTIQRTQQEDSAVYLCASSPGSFYEQYFGPGTRLTVT.

On this clone: The same CDR3 can be traced to other DNA sequences in this sample. The chain uses TRBV6-5 and TRBJ2-7, with D possibly TRBD2 on 6 matching bases. There are 13 residues in the CDR3. The ends were cut back, 2 bases at V and 1 base at J, with 6 bases in the middle. Germline-derived CDR1 and CDR2 are MNHEY and SVGAGI. CDR3 in amino acids: CASSYGGSYEQYF. In nucleotides, the CDR3 is TGTGCCAGCAGTTACGGAGGGTCCTACGAGCAGTACTTC.

The chain couples TRBV7-2 to TRBJ2-3; TRBD2 agrees at 13 bases. The CDR3 covers 16 residues. The J segment lost 4 bases and the V segment lost 5 bases, leaving 6 bases of the junction unmatched. The V gene's germline CDR1 is SGHTA and CDR2 FQGNSA. CDR3 coding DNA: TGTGCCAGCAGCCCAGAGGGACTAGCGGGATCAGATACGCAGTATTTT. Protein: CASSPEGLAGSDTQYF.

V is TRBV7-2 and J is TRBJ1-1; 8 positions match TRBD1. J gave up 7 bases and V 7 bases, and 5 bases lay outside the gene matches. This CDR3 contains 12 residues. In germline, CDR1 is SGHTA, CDR2 FQGNSA. The DNA for the CDR3 is TGTGCCAGCACTAACAGGGGGTTTGAAGCTTTCTTT. Its protein product is CASTNRGFEAFF.

The chain employs TRBV5-1 and TRBJ2-7, with TRBD1 identical over 8 bases. The V gene's germline CDR1 is SGHRS and CDR2 YFSETQ. The CDR3 contains 16 residues. Trimming cost V 0 bases and J 3 bases; bases outside gene matches: 8. CDR3 loop: CASSLGQGAGGYEQYF. The CDR3 DNA is TGCGCCAGCAGCTTGGGGCAGGGGGCGGGTGGCTACGAGCAGTACTTC.

The V call is TRBV30, the J call TRBJ2-3, with D possibly matching TRBD2 (6 bases). V gave up 5 bases and J gave up 4 bases, with 16 bases separating them. The CDR3 is made up of 14 amino acids. Germline V gene data show CDR1 as GTSNPN and CDR2 as SVGIG (reference sequence). CDR3 region: CAWGGGRGADTQYF. As DNA, the CDR3 is TGTGCCTGGGGGGGAGGCCGAGGCGCAGATACGCAGTATTTT.

The rearrangement uses TRBV28 and TRBJ2-7; 10 bases fit TRBD2. This CDR3 region has 16 residues. V shed 6 bases, J shed 7 bases, and the junction held 15 bases outside the gene matches. Germline V gives CDR1 MDHEN, CDR2 SYDVKM. The DNA for the CDR3 is TGTGCCAGCAGCCTTCCCCGGACTAGCGGCAGGGGTGAGCAGTACTTC. Its protein product is CASSLPRTSGRGEQYF.

The chain recombines TRBV15 with TRBJ2-3; possible D gene TRBD2, 5 bases. The germline V and J ends were trimmed by 1 base and 6 bases, with 14 bases remaining between them. The CDR3 length is 15 residues. Germline V CDR1 and CDR2: LNHNV, YYDKDF (reference sequence). CDR3: CATSRARDGMDTQYF. The CDR3 nucleotides are TGTGCCACCAGCAGAGCCCGCGACGGGATGGATACGCAGTATTTT.

V usage is TRBV5-1 and J usage is TRBJ2-7; D is perhaps TRBD1 (6 bases). The germline gives CDR1 SGHRS, CDR2 YFSETQ. The CDR3 is 14 residues long. Trimming removed 0 bases from V and 1 base from J, with 8 bases in between. The CDR3 spells CASSLATGSYEQYF. The CDR3 DNA reads as TGCGCCAGCAGCTTGGCGACAGGTTCCTACGAGCAGTACTTC.

The gene calls are TRBV12-5 and TRBJ2-1, with 7 bases lining up with TRBD2. After removal of 1 base from V and 4 bases from J, the junction contained 7 bases not matched to a gene. This CDR3 is built from 16 residues. CDR1 and CDR2 from the germline V gene are LGHNT and FRNRAP. CDR3: CASGLAKGLYYNEQFF. As DNA, the CDR3 is TGTGCTAGTGGTTTGGCTAAGGGACTATATTACAATGAGCAGTTCTTC.

The rearrangement uses TRBV4-1 and TRBJ2-7; 7 nucleotides line up with TRBD1. Germline CDR1 and CDR2: MGHRA and YSYEKL. The trim removed 5 bases at V and 5 bases at J, leaving 6 bases unmatched. This CDR3 spans 13 amino acids. The CDR3 coding sequence is TGCGCCAGCAGCGGCGACAGGGATGACGAGCAGTACTTC. It codes for CASSGDRDDEQYF.

This chain uses TRBV28 with TRBJ1-2; D is unresolved. CDR3 size: 17 residues. The V end was cut by 4 bases, the J end by 0 bases, with 18 bases between. Germline V gene lookup returns CDR1 MDHEN and CDR2 SYDVKM. CDR3 in amino acids: CASSSLVWAGSNYGYTF. The CDR3 DNA is TGTGCCAGCAGTTCCCTAGTCTGGGCAGGATCTAACTATGGCTACACCTTC.

The CDR3 DNA reads TGTGCCAGCAGCTTATCAAACGGACTAGCGGGAGGAACAGATACGCAGTATTTT. Its translation: CASSLSNGLAGGTDTQYF. The chain recombines TRBV7-9 with TRBJ2-3; 14 bases line up with TRBD2. The length of the CDR3 is 18 residues. The trim removed 2 bases at V and 3 bases at J, leaving 7 bases unmatched. In germline, CDR1 is SEHNR, CDR2 FQNEAQ (reference sequence).

The gene calls are TRBV20-1 and TRBJ2-2, with unresolved D. Between the trimmed V and J ends, which lost 6 bases and 7 bases, there was a span of 9 bases. CDR1 and CDR2 from the germline V gene are DFQATT and SNEGSKA (reference sequence). The CDR3 runs 11 residues. For the CDR3, the DNA is TGCAGTGCAGCTTCCAGCGGGGAGCTGTTTTTT. The encoded protein is CSAASSGELFF.

J is TRBJ2-6 and V is TRBV7-9; unclear D gene. This CDR3 has 14 amino acids. The V gene's germline CDR1 is SEHNR and CDR2 FQNEAQ (reference sequence). Trimming pared 5 bases from V and 2 bases from J, leaving 7 bases between. This CDR3 is CASSPETGANVLTF. For the CDR3, the DNA is TGTGCCAGCAGCCCGGAAACTGGGGCCAACGTCCTGACTTTC.

The chain links TRBV6-5 to TRBJ2-1; 7 nucleotides align to TRBD1. The CDR3 is made up of 14 amino acids. With 7 bases clipped from V and 12 bases from J, the junction kept 15 bases outside the gene matches. Germline V gives CDR1 MNHEY, CDR2 SVGAGI. The CDR3 here is CASTSGTEVPAQFF. For the CDR3, the DNA is TGTGCCAGCACTTCCGGGACAGAGGTCCCCGCGCAGTTCTTC.

This chain joins TRBV27 and TRBJ2-3, with a tentative D call TRBD2 (6 bases). V was shortened by 5 bases and J by 2 bases, with 14 bases between the two germline ends. Germline CDR1 is MNHEY and CDR2 is SMNVEV (reference sequence). CDR3 length: 15 residues. This CDR3 is CASSRLAKDTDTQYF. The DNA of the CDR3 is TGTGCCAGCAGTCGTCTAGCGAAAGACACAGATACGCAGTATTTT.